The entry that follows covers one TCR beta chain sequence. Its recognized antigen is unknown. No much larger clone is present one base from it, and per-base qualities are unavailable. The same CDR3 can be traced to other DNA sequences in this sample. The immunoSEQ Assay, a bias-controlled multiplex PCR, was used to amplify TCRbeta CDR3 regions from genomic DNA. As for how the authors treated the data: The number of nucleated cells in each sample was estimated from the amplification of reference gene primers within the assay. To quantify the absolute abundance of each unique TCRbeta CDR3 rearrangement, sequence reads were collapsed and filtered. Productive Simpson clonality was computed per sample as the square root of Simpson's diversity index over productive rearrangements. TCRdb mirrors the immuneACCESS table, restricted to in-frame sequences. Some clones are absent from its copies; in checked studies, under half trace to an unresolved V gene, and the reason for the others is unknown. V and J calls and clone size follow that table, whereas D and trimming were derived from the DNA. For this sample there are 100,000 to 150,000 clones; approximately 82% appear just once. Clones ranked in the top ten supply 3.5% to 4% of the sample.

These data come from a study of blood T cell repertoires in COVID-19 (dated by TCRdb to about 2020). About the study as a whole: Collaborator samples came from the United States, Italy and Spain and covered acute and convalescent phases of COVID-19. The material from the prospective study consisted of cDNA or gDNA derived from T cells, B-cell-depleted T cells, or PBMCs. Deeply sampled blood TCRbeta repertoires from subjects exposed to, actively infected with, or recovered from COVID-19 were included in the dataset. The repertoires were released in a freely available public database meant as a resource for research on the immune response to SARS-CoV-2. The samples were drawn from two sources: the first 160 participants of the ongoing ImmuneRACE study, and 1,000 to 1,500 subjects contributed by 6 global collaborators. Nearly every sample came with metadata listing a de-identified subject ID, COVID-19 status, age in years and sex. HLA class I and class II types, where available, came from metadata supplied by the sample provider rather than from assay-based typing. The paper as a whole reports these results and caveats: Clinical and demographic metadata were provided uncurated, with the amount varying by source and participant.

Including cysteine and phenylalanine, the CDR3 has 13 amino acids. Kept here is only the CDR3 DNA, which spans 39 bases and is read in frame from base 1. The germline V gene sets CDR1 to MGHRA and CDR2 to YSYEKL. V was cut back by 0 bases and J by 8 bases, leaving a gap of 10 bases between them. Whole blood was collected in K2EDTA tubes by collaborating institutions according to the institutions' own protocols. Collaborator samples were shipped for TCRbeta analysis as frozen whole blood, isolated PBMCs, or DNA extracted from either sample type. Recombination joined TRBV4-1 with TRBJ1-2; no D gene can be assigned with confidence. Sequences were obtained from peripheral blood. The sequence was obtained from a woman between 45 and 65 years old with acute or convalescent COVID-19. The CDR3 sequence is CASSQERGLGYTF. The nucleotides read TGCGCCAGCAGCCAAGAAAGAGGGCTCGGCTACACCTTC.